This T cell receptor beta chain derives from a study of shared clonotypes between healthy human individuals. Overall study findings and caveats: Generation probabilities of non-shared clonotypes were lower (relative to those shared by all four donors). Inspection by rarefaction showed sorted-subset sequencing to be incomplete despite large depth. Sharing across four donors was seen in roughly 5.2% of naive CD4 clonotypes.

At the deep level, the assay was run. TCRdb's copy holds only in-frame clones and misses some; the assay was immunoSEQ multiplex PCR. The top ten hold around 1.8% of the sample, which has more than 550,000 clones, roughly 72% seen once. This clone was counted a few times. What it recognizes is unknown. This CDR3 is built from 13 residues. Germline V CDR1 and CDR2: LNHDA, SQIVND (reference sequence). V dropped 3 bases and J dropped 7 bases, with 12 bases sitting between them. The V gene is TRBV19, the J gene TRBJ2-5; D might be TRBD1 (6 bases). The sample taken for sequencing was memory CD4+ T cells sorted from blood. Documented subset: CD45RA-negative fraction. This sequence originates from a woman in her twenties or thirties in good health. CDR3 bases: TGTGCCAGTAGTATGACAGGTTTGTGGACCCAGTACTTC. Amino acid sequence: CASSMTGLWTQYF.